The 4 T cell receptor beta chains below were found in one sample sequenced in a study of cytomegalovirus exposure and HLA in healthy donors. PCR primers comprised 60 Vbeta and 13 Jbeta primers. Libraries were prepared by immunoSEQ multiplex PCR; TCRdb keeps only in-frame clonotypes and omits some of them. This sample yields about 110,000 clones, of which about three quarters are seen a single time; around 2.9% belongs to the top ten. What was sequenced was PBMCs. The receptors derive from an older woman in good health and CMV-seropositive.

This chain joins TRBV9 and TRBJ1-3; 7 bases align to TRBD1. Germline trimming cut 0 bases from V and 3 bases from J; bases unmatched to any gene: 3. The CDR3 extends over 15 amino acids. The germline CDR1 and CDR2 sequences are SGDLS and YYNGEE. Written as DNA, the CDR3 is TGTGCCAGCAGCGTAGAGGGGGCGGTTGGAAACACCATATATTTT. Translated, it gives CASSVEGAVGNTIYF.

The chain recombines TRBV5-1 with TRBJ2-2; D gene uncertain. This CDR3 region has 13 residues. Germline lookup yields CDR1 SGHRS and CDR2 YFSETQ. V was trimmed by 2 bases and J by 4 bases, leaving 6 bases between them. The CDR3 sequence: CASSFDFTGELFF. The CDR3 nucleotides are TGCGCCAGCAGCTTCGACTTCACCGGGGAGCTGTTTTTT.

The CDR3 DNA is TGTGCCTGGAGCTACGACAGGGGCGGCCACTTTACAAAATCTGAAGCTTTCTTT. It yields the protein CAWSYDRGGHFTKSEAFF. The V and J genes are TRBV30 and TRBJ1-1, with TRBD1 identical over 8 bases. With V trimmed by 3 bases and J by 6 bases, 21 bases remained unmatched. The CDR3 is 18 residues long. Per the germline V gene, CDR1 is GTSNPN and CDR2 is SVGIG (reference sequence).

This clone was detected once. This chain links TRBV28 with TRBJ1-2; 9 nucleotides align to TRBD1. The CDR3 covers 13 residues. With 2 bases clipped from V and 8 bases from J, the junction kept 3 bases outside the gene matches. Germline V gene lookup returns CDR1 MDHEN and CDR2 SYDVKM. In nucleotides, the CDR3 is TGTGCCAGCAGTTTAGGGACAGGGAGAGGCTACACCTTC. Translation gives CASSLGTGRGYTF.